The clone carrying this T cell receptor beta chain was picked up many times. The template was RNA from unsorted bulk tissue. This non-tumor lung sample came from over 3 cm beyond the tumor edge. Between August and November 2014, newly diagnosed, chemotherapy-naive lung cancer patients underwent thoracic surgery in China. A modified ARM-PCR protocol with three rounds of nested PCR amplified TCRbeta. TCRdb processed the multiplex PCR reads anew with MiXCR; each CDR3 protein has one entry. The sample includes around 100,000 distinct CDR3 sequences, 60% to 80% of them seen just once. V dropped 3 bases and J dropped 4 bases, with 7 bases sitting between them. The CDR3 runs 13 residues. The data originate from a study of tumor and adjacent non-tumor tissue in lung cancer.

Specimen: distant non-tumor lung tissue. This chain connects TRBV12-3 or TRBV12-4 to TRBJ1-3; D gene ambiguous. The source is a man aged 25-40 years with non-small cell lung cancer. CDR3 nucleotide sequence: TGTGCCAGCAGTTTGGGTTACGGAAACACCATATATTTT. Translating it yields CASSLGYGNTIYF.